This T cell receptor beta chain was recovered during a study of identical twins (dated by TCRdb to the mid-2010s). Regarding the complete study: To test whether fetal clonotypes persist, the study used deep sequencing on TCR alpha and beta repertoires from monozygotic twins, unrelated adults of various ages, and cord blood. To rule out contamination, replicate twin experiments were performed at different times with different library preparation protocols.

The protocol used for the library was 5' RACE. Sequencing was performed on an Illumina HiSeq 2000. Template switching added a universal primer binding site, and the final cDNA carried a unique molecular identifier that allowed TCR cDNA molecules to be counted accurately. Specific primers in the conserved constant-segment region were used to synthesize first-strand cDNA for TCR alpha and beta chains. Each cDNA library was double barcoded, with a SMART-Mk sample barcode plus Illumina barcodes, to control for contamination. Two successive PCR steps introduced TruSeq adapter sequences along with Illumina sample barcodes. The TCR alpha and beta cDNA libraries were sequenced on the Illumina HiSeq platform using custom primers. Under the source paper's analysis protocol: MiGEC was used to process raw reads and extract unique molecular identifiers, and MiXCR was used to find CDR3 positions. For each individual, recombination models were inferred using an EM algorithm with the repgenHMM and IGoR tools. Shared clonotypes were analyzed with the tcR package in R, and sharing was normalized by the product of cloneset sizes. Out-of-frame nonproductive sequences were analyzed to study raw recombination free of thymic and clonal selection effects. Using fastp at Q25 and MiXCR, TCRdb reprocessed the public reads and kept productive beta chains. Under each unique CDR3 protein, matching rows form one entry showing the most common genes and DNA. TCRdb, rather than the study authors, made the V and J calls. This sample gives around 470,000 distinct CDR3 sequences in total; around 14% of them show up just once. The ten biggest clones cover about 0.52% of the sample.

Only healthy Caucasian donors were included. Three pairs of female monozygotic twins, all aged about 18 to 30 years, made up the twin cohort. Positive isolation kits from Invitrogen were used to isolate the CD4+ and CD8+ T cell populations. Summary of the overall study and its limitations: Fewer insertions were carried by abundant cord blood beta clonotypes, a similar but weaker trend appeared in young adult naive repertoires, and no such trend appeared in memory repertoires. Out-of-frame TCR alpha sequences shared between twins showed an excess of low generation-probability sequences compared with coincidental sharing between unrelated individuals. Zero-insertion analyses could be partly confounded by invariant T cells such as MAIT and iNKT, though diverse VJ usage argued against such confounding for most clonotypes. The excess sharing between twins in beta out-of-frame sequences was weaker because fewer shared sequences reduced the signal-to-noise ratio. Recombination models systematically underestimated out-of-frame TCR alpha sharing in monozygotic twins but agreed with sharing between unrelated individuals. Conclusions relied on cross-sectional statistical analysis, since the same donors could not be followed over many years.

Remarks on this clonotype: Its antigen remains unidentified. Per-base qualities were not stored, and no clone one base away is much larger.

V is cut by 0 bases and J by 8 bases, and the space between the germline ends is 16 bases. Via the germline V gene (reference sequence), CDR1 is DFQATT and CDR2 SNEGSKA. The CDR3, cysteine through phenylalanine, is 15 amino acids long. This entry keeps only the CDR3 DNA: 45 bases, framed from base 1. These data are also associated with another study on yellow fever vaccine responses in identical twins. The second paper further reports: According to the authors, the vaccine-induced T cell response in identical twins seemed to be partly convergent and partly specific to each individual. In identical twins, the study followed T cell clones that responded to the vaccine with precision.

The rearranged segments are TRBV20-1 and TRBJ1-4; no D segment can be confidently identified. This receptor was taken from a woman between 18 and 30 years old in good health. The material sequenced was CD4+ T cells sorted from blood. The DNA sequence follows: TGCAGTGCTAGAGATCTCACGGCGGATCTGGAAAAACTGTTTTTT. It is translated as CSARDLTADLEKLFF.